The clone carrying this T cell receptor beta chain was counted once. This sample is part of a study of blood T cell repertoires in COVID-19. The protocol was immunoSEQ multiplex PCR, while the TCRdb copy is restricted to in-frame clones and leaves out a portion. The profile shows about 180,000 clones, around 73% of them singletons. The CDR3 sequence is 16 residues long. Trimming left V 3 bases short and J 0 bases short, with 14 bases between. The V gene's germline CDR1 is MDHEN and CDR2 SYDVKM. The chain employs TRBV28 and TRBJ1-1; a possible D gene is TRBD1 (5 bases). Input material: PBMCs or T cells enriched from blood (not recorded which). This sequence originates from a woman aged 45-65 years who had recovered from COVID-19. CDR3: CASSLIQALLNTEAFF. CDR3 bases: TGTGCCAGCAGTTTGATACAGGCCTTATTGAACACTGAAGCTTTCTTT. Full variable domain (remainder filled in from reference TRBV28 and TRBJ1-1): DVKVTQSSRYLVKRTGEKVFLECVQDMDHENMFWYRQDPGLGLRLIYFSYDVKMKEKGDIPEGYSVSREKKERFSLILESASTNQTSMYLCASSLIQALLNTEAFFGQGTRLTVV.